This T cell receptor (beta chain) was sequenced in a study of blood T cell repertoires in COVID-19. Study summary: Sites across the United States, Italy and Spain contributed samples from acute and convalescent COVID-19. Sources were T cells, B-cell-depleted T cells, or PBMCs; the material itself was cDNA or gDNA.

Authors' processing steps: Amplification from reference gene primers served as the basis for estimated nucleated cell counts. Profiled with immunoSEQ multiplex PCR; TCRdb holds only in-frame clones, not every one. The DNA was the basis for D and trimming; V, J and clone size are from that table. This sample has roughly 150,000 clones; 85% occur once, and the top ten carry 2.5% to 3%. In its sample, this clone was seen a few times. V shed 1 base and J 4 bases; nucleotides not matched to a gene: 5. Per germline, CDR1 SGHNT and CDR2 YYREEE (reference sequence). This CDR3 has 16 residues. The sequencing sample was made of peripheral blood. The chain has TRBV5-4 and TRBJ2-2; the match to TRBD1 covers 9 bases. The receptor was isolated from a man aged 50 to 60 with acute or convalescent COVID-19. This CDR3 is CASSLLDRGATGELFF. The CDR3 nucleotides are TGTGCCAGCAGCTTGCTGGACAGGGGTGCCACCGGGGAGCTGTTTTTT.